This T cell receptor (beta chain) was found in a study of T cell repertoires in cytomegalovirus infection. Study results and caveats: It was HLA-C-restricted CMV-specific TCR beta clonotypes that dominated the response ex vivo.

Using its own MiXCR run on the reads, TCRdb lists one record per CDR3 protein. The sample shows roughly 90,000 distinct CDR3 sequences, 20% to 30% of them seen only once. Regarding this clonotype: The antigen is not known.

This TCR was sampled from a human donor in good health (CMV status not recorded). Some clones in this sample may be carry-over from other donors' samples. This specimen consisted of CD8+ T cells from cultured PBMCs, obtained from culture after CMV antigen stimulation.

CDR3 bases: TGTGCCAGCAGCTTGCCAGGGTTAAGCACCGGGGAGCTGTTTTTT. Encoded protein: CASSLPGLSTGELFF. This chain uses TRBV5-4 with TRBJ2-2; TRBD1 is a possible D gene (5 bases). Trimming shortened V by 1 base and J by 4 bases, and 11 bases separated the two germline ends. This CDR3 contains 15 residues. Germline assignment: CDR1 SGHNT and CDR2 YYREEE (reference sequence).